The rows below give T cell receptor beta chains drawn from one sample of a study of regulatory T cells in long-lasting Graves disease. In TCRdb, the multiplex PCR reads were re-called with MiXCR into one record per CDR3 protein. The sample has around 500,000 distinct CDR3 sequences, roughly 14% seen once. These data were likewise used in another study, on T cells in Graves' hyperthyroidism and ophthalmopathy.

Material: peripheral blood mononuclear cells (PBMCs), obtained at new diagnosis, from a patient treated with antithyroid drugs. All receptors come from a man aged 25-45 years with Graves disease. Each CDR3 is given with its conserved first and last residue. The order of the fields is clone size, D gene, J gene, V gene, CDR3 DNA, CDR3 protein. D genes are given only for firm matches. Clone size is given for some rows only: seen once, a few or many times, or a class if the clone is expanded.

many NA TRBJ2-7 TRBV10-3 TGTGCCATCAGTGAGCCGCTAGCTTCCTACGAGCAGTACTTC CAISEPLASYEQYF
many TRBD2 TRBJ2-2 TRBV10-1 TGCGCCAGCAGTGATTACAGCGGGAGTCCTGGGGAGCTGTTTTTT CASSDYSGSPGELFF
NA NA TRBJ1-3 TRBV20-1 TGCAGTGCTAGGTCTTCGCCCTCTGGAAACACCATATATTTT CSARSSPSGNTIYF
many TRBD2 TRBJ2-2 TRBV12-3/TRBV12-4 TGTGCCAGCAGTTTATTAGCGGGCCTCGGGGAGCTGTTTTTT CASSLLAGLGELFF
many NA TRBJ2-1 TRBV20-1 TGCAGTGCTAGGCTAGGGGGGGCCTACAATGAGCAATTCTTC CSARLGGAYNEQFF
many TRBD2 TRBJ2-3 TRBV20-1 TGCAGTGCTAGGGGAGATGCTAGCGGGAGCCTAGATACGCAGTATTTT CSARGDASGSLDTQYF
many TRBD2 TRBJ2-2 TRBV28 TGTGCCAGCAGCCTTAGCGGGAGCGGCACCGGGGAGCTGTTTTTT CASSLSGSGTGELFF
few TRBD1 TRBJ2-7 TRBV5-1 TGCGCCAGCAGCTCGACAGGGACCCACGAGCAGTACTTC CASSSTGTHEQYF
many NA TRBJ1-5 TRBV9 TGTGCCAGCAGCGTAGAGGGTAGAGGGAATCAACCCCAGCATTTT CASSVEGRGNQPQHF
many NA TRBJ2-1 TRBV7-3 TGTGCCAGCAGCTCCGGGACCTCGAACAATGAGCAGTTCTTC CASSSGTSNNEQFF
few TRBD2 TRBJ2-6 TRBV6-9 TGTGCCAGCAGTTTCGTGACTAGCGGGAGGGCATCGAGCTCTGGGGCCAACGTCCTGACTTTC CASSFVTSGRASSSGANVLTF
many TRBD1 TRBJ1-1 TRBV6-2/TRBV6-3 TGTGCCAGCAGCGAACAGGGGATGAACACTGAAGCTTTCTTT CASSEQGMNTEAFF
many TRBD2 TRBJ2-7 TRBV6-8 TGTGCCAGCAGTTTACTAGCGGGACCTCTCTACGAGCAGTACTTC CASSLLAGPLYEQYF
many NA TRBJ1-2 TRBV29-1 TGCAGCGTTAAGGGTCATGGCTACACCTTC CSVKGHGYTF
NA NA TRBJ2-5 TRBV5-1 TGCACCAGCAGCCCGGACAGAACTCTCCAAGAGACCCAGTACTTC CTSSPDRTLQETQYF
many TRBD2 TRBJ2-1 TRBV12-3/TRBV12-4 TGTGCCAGCAGTCCGGCCGGGCGGGAGGGCAATGAGCAGTTCTTC CASSPAGREGNEQFF
NA TRBD2 TRBJ2-3 TRBV20-1 TGCAGTGCTCAGACTAGCGGTGATACGCAGTATTTT CSAQTSGDTQYF
NA NA TRBJ1-5 TRBV4-1 TGCGCCAGCAGCCCAAAATTCGGGGATGGAGGCTATCAGCCCCAGCATTTT CASSPKFGDGGYQPQHF
many TRBD1 TRBJ2-4 TRBV6-1 TGTGCCAGCAGTGAAGTGCTTGGACAGGGAAACATTCAGTACTTC CASSEVLGQGNIQYF
many TRBD2 TRBJ2-1 TRBV28 TGTGCCAGCAGTTGCTTCTGTAGCGGGAGTAATGAGCAGTTCTTC CASSCFCSGSNEQFF
many NA TRBJ2-1 TRBV2 TGTGCCAGCAGCCCGTCCTCGGCGGGGCCTTACAATGAGCAGTTCTTC CASSPSSAGPYNEQFF
few NA TRBJ1-1 TRBV6-1 TGTGCCAGCAGCCGGAGACTGGACGGAGCTTTCTTT CASSRRLDGAFF
few TRBD1 TRBJ2-1 TRBV24-1 TGTGCCACGGGACAGGGAGGCAGTGAGCAGTTCTTC CATGQGGSEQFF
many TRBD2 TRBJ2-7 TRBV2 TGTGCCAGCAGGAAAGTCGCGGGAGGGCCCCTCGAGCAGTACTTC CASRKVAGGPLEQYF
NA NA TRBJ1-5 TRBV24-1 TGTGCCACCAGTGATATTGGGGGGGAACAGCCCCAGCATTTT CATSDIGGEQPQHF
many TRBD2 TRBJ2-1 TRBV20-1 TGCAGTGCTAGAGATCTAACCGGGACTAGCGGGAGGGCCAACTACAATGAGCAGTTCTTC CSARDLTGTSGRANYNEQFF
many NA TRBJ2-3 TRBV5-1 TGCGCCAGCAGCACTAGTCTCTTCACGGATACGCAGTATTTT CASSTSLFTDTQYF
NA TRBD2 TRBJ2-1 TRBV20-1 TGCAGTGCCCCACCCCCATCTAGCGGGAGTCTTGGATCCTACAATGAGCAGTTCTTC CSAPPPSSGSLGSYNEQFF
many TRBD1 TRBJ1-1 TRBV5-1 TGCGCCAGCAGCTTGGCAGGGGGGTACACTGAAGCTTTCTTT CASSLAGGYTEAFF
NA NA TRBJ2-7 TRBV5-5 TGTGCCAGCAGCTTGGGTGGGGTCAACTACGAGCAGTACTTC CASSLGGVNYEQYF
NA TRBD2 TRBJ2-5 TRBV25-1 TGTGCCAGCAGTGCCCCTTCCGGGACTAGCGCCTTC CASSAPSGTSAF
many NA TRBJ1-4 TRBV27 TGTGCCAGCAGCACACTCTCCGACCGGACCATTAATGAAAAACTGTTTTTT CASSTLSDRTINEKLFF
many NA TRBJ2-1 TRBV5-1 TGCGCCAGCAGCTCCGAGGTGGGGCCACAGTTCTTC CASSSEVGPQFF
many NA TRBJ1-1 TRBV19 TGTGCCAGTAGTATCGGATCTGGCAGGGAGGTCGCTGAAGCTTTCTTT CASSIGSGREVAEAFF
NA TRBD2 TRBJ2-1 TRBV19 TGTGCCAGTTCTAGCGGGAGATCTAATGAGCAGTTCTTC CASSSGRSNEQFF
many NA TRBJ2-3 TRBV12-3/TRBV12-4 TGTGCCAGCAGGAGGGATTACACAGATACGCAGTATTTT CASRRDYTDTQYF
many TRBD1 TRBJ1-4 TRBV2 TGTGCCAGCAGTGAGACAGGGGGTTATAATGAAAAACTGTTTTTT CASSETGGYNEKLFF
few NA TRBJ2-3 TRBV30 TGTGCCTGGAGTCTGTCCCCCACAGATACGCAGTATTTT CAWSLSPTDTQYF
many NA TRBJ1-1 TRBV29-1 TGCAGCGTTGTGTTGGCGGAAGCTTTCTTT CSVVLAEAFF
many TRBD2 TRBJ2-1 TRBV20-1 TGCAGTGCTACATCCCCGCTTAGCGGGAGTAACAATGAGCAGTTCTTC CSATSPLSGSNNEQFF
many NA TRBJ2-5 TRBV6-2/TRBV6-3 TGTGCCAGCAGTCGGAATTCCAAGGAGACCCAGTACTTC CASSRNSKETQYF
few NA TRBJ2-7 TRBV20-1 TGCAGTGCTGCCTCAAGGGAGTCCTACGAGCAGTACTTC CSAASRESYEQYF
few NA TRBJ2-2 TRBV5-1 TGCGCCAGCAGCTTGGTTCAGACGAACACCGGGGAGCTGTTTTTT CASSLVQTNTGELFF
many TRBD2 TRBJ2-1 TRBV11-2 TGTGCCAGCACCCCTCCAGGGACTAGGACGGATGAGCAGTTCTTC CASTPPGTRTDEQFF